This T cell receptor beta chain was obtained from a study of T cells in localized non-small cell lung cancer. As regards this clone: Its antigen is not identified.

TCRdb keeps only in-frame clones here, not all; method: immunoSEQ multiplex PCR. The sample has tens of thousands of clones; about 88% are singletons. This CDR3 spans 15 amino acids. The junction had 8 bases not matched to a gene; V was cut back by 3 bases and J by 6 bases. CDR1 LNHDA and CDR2 SQIVND come from the germline V gene (reference sequence). Study outcomes and limitations: Sequencing was limited to one tumor region, leaving the possibility of heterogeneity open. In adjacent lung, a median about 52 of the top 100 tumor clones were found. Higher T cell density in the blood was associated with longer overall survival, whereas higher adjacent-lung clonality associated with shorter survival.

The receptor comes from a woman aged 40-75 years with stage I squamous cell lung carcinoma. The sequencing used peripheral blood, collected before any cancer treatment. This chain links TRBV19 with TRBJ2-1, with 7 bases lining up with TRBD1. CDR3 sequence: CASSMRGGAANEQFF. The DNA of the CDR3 is TGTGCCAGTAGTATGCGAGGGGGCGCAGCCAATGAGCAGTTCTTC.